This T cell receptor beta chain derives from a study of blood T cell repertoires in COVID-19. Turning to the study itself: The origin of the acute and convalescent COVID-19 samples was the United States, Italy and Spain. Sample material is recorded as cDNA or gDNA derived from T cells, B-cell-depleted T cells, or PBMCs.

The CDR3 has 14 amino acids. V gave up 6 bases and J gave up 4 bases; unmatched junction bases: 7. From germline, CDR1 is WNHNN and CDR2 SYGVQD (reference sequence). As processed by the authors: Scientists estimated how many nucleated cells there were by amplifying reference gene primers. Some clones are missing from TCRdb's copy, which holds only in-frame ones; the method was immunoSEQ multiplex PCR. V, J and clone size were drawn from that table, and D and trimming were deduced from the DNA. The data show around 130,000 clones, less than 85% seen once. The receptor comes from a woman aged 60 to 75 with acute or convalescent COVID-19. Material: peripheral blood. V gene TRBV10-1 combines with J gene TRBJ1-1, with 8 bases matching TRBD1. The CDR3 region has the DNA TGCGCCAGCAGGGCATCTACAGGGGGCACTGAAGCTTTCTTT. It is translated as CASRASTGGTEAFF.